The 7 T cell receptor beta chains reported below all come from one sample, sequenced in a study of cytomegalovirus exposure and HLA in healthy donors. Vbeta (60) and Jbeta (13) primers were used in the PCR. Clones were read by immunoSEQ multiplex PCR, and TCRdb kept only the in-frame ones, dropping some. The sample carries about 180,000 clones, 78% recorded once. What was sequenced was PBMCs. All receptors derive from a woman aged 45-65 years in good health and CMV-seropositive.

The gene calls are TRBV5-1 and TRBJ1-1; the match to TRBD1 covers 7 bases. The CDR3 consists of 14 residues. From germline, CDR1 is SGHRS and CDR2 YFSETQ. V dropped 5 bases and J dropped 0; count of bases not matched to a gene: 4. CDR3 nucleotide sequence: TGCGCCAGCAGTCCGGGACAGATGAACACTGAAGCTTTCTTT. Protein product: CASSPGQMNTEAFF.

The table lists this clone with a count of one. The chain employs TRBV9 and TRBJ2-3; D gene ambiguous. Trimming left V 4 bases short and J 2 bases short, with 17 bases between. Per germline, CDR1 SGDLS and CDR2 YYNGEE. This CDR3 has 16 residues. As DNA, the CDR3 is TGTGCCAGCAGCCCCAGGAACAGACCTACCACAGATACGCAGTATTTT. It codes for CASSPRNRPTTDTQYF.

The CDR3, as DNA: TGTGCCAGCAGCTTAGATGGACAGCGGAATTCACCCCTCCACTTT. This codes for CASSLDGQRNSPLHF. The rearrangement uses TRBV11-2 and TRBJ1-6, with a weak D call TRBD1 (6 bases). CDR1 and CDR2 (germline): SGHAT, FQNNGV. The CDR3 loop spans 15 amino acids. The V and J ends lost 0 bases and 7 bases respectively, with 10 bases between them.

The chain uses TRBV19 and TRBJ2-7; D remains unclear. Trimming stripped 5 bases from V and 1 base from J, with 15 bases between. This CDR3 has 15 amino acids. Looked up from germline, CDR1 is LNHDA and CDR2 is SQIVND (reference sequence). CDR3 in amino acids: CASSGSSASSYEQYF. In nucleotides, the CDR3 is TGTGCCAGTAGTGGTTCCAGCGCTAGTTCCTACGAGCAGTACTTC.

The chain links TRBV11-3 to TRBJ2-7; D may be TRBD2 (5 bases). The CDR3 is made up of 13 amino acids. The V and J ends lost 0 bases and 8 bases respectively, with 11 bases between them. Per the germline V gene, CDR1 is SGHNT and CDR2 is YENEEA. The CDR3 loop reads CASSLERETKQYF. CDR3 DNA: TGTGCCAGCAGCTTAGAACGGGAAACCAAGCAGTACTTC.

This CDR3 reads CASSLAGGVVDNSPLHF. The CDR3 nucleotides read TGCGCCAGCAGCTTGGCCGGGGGGGTCGTAGATAATTCACCCCTCCACTTT. The V call is TRBV5-1, the J call TRBJ1-6; tentatively, D is TRBD1 (5 bases). Deletions cut 0 bases from V and 5 bases from J, with 15 bases between. Germline assignment: CDR1 SGHRS and CDR2 YFSETQ. This CDR3 has 17 amino acids.

The chain has TRBV5-1 and TRBJ2-7; D is perhaps TRBD1 (6 bases). Trimming removed 4 bases from V and 2 bases from J, with 10 bases in between. The germline V gene has CDR1 SGHRS and CDR2 YFSETQ. The CDR3 totals 13 residues. CDR3 sequence reads: CASSRDTTYEQYF. The CDR3, as DNA: TGCGCCAGCAGCCGGGACACTACCTACGAGCAGTACTTC.